What follows are 25 T cell receptor beta chains derived from one specimen sequenced in a study of blood T cell repertoires in COVID-19. Method: immunoSEQ multiplex PCR; TCRdb's copy keeps in-frame clones and lacks some. The sample has tens of thousands of clones; 84% are singletons. The sequenced sample was peripheral blood. Receptor source: a human donor in a cohort sampled during active COVID-19.

This chain joins TRBV5-6 and TRBJ2-7, with TRBD1 matching over 7 bases. The germline V gene has CDR1 SGHDT and CDR2 YYEEEE. The CDR3 sequence is 12 residues long. V shed 7 bases, J shed 2 bases, and the junction held 3 bases outside the gene matches. The CDR3: CASAQGAYEQYF. The CDR3, as DNA: TGTGCCAGCGCCCAGGGGGCCTACGAGCAGTACTTC.

The gene calls are TRBV27 and TRBJ2-7, with D tentatively TRBD1 (5 bases). Trimming left V 1 base short and J 3 bases short, with 10 bases between. Germline loops: CDR1 MNHEY, CDR2 SMNVEV (reference sequence). This CDR3 comprises 14 residues. CDR3 DNA sequence: TGTGCCAGCAGTTTATTGGCAGGGCGCTACGAGCAGTACTTC. Amino acids: CASSLLAGRYEQYF.

The V call is TRBV28, the J call TRBJ2-7; 10 bases align to TRBD2. The germline V gene encodes CDR1 MDHEN and CDR2 SYDVKM. The V and J ends lost 5 bases and 4 bases, in that order; junction bases with no gene match: 5. CDR3 size: 14 residues. The CDR3 loop is CASSRLAGEYEQYF. The CDR3 DNA reads TGTGCCAGCAGTAGACTAGCGGGCGAATACGAGCAGTACTTC.

The CDR3 protein is CASSYPDTQYF. The CDR3 DNA follows: TGTGCCAGCAGTTACCCGGATACGCAGTATTTT. The chain joins TRBV6-2 or TRBV6-3 to TRBJ2-3; unclear D gene. The CDR3 is made up of 11 amino acids. Trimming took 2 bases from V and 6 from J, leaving 3 bases between them. Per germline, CDR1 MNHEY and CDR2 SVGEGT.

The J gene is TRBJ2-1, the V gene TRBV18; D remains ambiguous. The germline V gene encodes CDR1 KGHSH and CDR2 LQKENI. V lost 4 bases and J lost 3, with 7 bases in between. CDR3 size: 13 residues. CDR3 protein: CASSLGGYNEQFF. The CDR3 region has the DNA TGTGCCAGCTCACTCGGTGGCTACAATGAGCAGTTCTTC.

This sequence joins TRBV5-6 and TRBJ1-6, with D hard to call. Germline-derived CDR1 and CDR2 are SGHDT and YYEEEE. The CDR3 covers 16 residues. V was pared by 1 base and J by 2 bases, with 10 bases between. The CDR3 reads CASSLFVRAYNSPLHF. CDR3 nucleotide sequence: TGTGCCAGCAGCTTGTTCGTCCGAGCCTATAATTCACCCCTCCACTTT.

The V and J genes are TRBV19 and TRBJ2-7; D is ambiguous. Trimming cost V 1 base and J 4 bases, with 14 bases left between them. Germline assignment: CDR1 LNHDA and CDR2 SQIVND (reference sequence). The CDR3 loop spans 15 amino acids. CDR3 in DNA: TGTGCCAGTAGTATAGGGGCAGCTATGGATTACGAGCAGTACTTC. Amino acid sequence: CASSIGAAMDYEQYF.

V is TRBV24-1 and J is TRBJ2-5; 7 bases are a match to TRBD1. The CDR3 length is 14 residues. From germline, CDR1 is KGHDR and CDR2 SFDVKD. V lost 5 bases, J lost 5 bases, and 7 bases stayed unmatched. This CDR3 reads CATSAQGVGETQYF. As DNA, the CDR3 is TGTGCCACCAGTGCCCAGGGGGTCGGGGAGACCCAGTACTTC.

The chain has TRBV9 and TRBJ2-6, with a tentative D call TRBD1 (5 bases). The V end was cut by 2 bases, the J end by 3 bases, with 12 bases between. The CDR3 has 16 amino acids. Per the germline V gene, CDR1 is SGDLS and CDR2 is YYNGEE. The CDR3 protein is CASSVSAGNGANVLTF. The CDR3 DNA reads as TGTGCCAGCAGCGTTTCGGCAGGGAATGGGGCCAACGTCCTGACTTTC.

The J gene is TRBJ2-5, the V gene TRBV10-3, with TRBD1 as a possible D gene (6 bases). The CDR3 spans 15 residues. Per the germline V gene, CDR1 is ENHRY and CDR2 is SYGVKD. Trimming cost V 6 bases and J 4 bases, with 18 bases left between them. As DNA, the CDR3 is TGTGCCATCAGCCAGAGGGGGTCTAATATAGAGACCCAGTACTTC. Protein product: CAISQRGSNIETQYF.

CDR3 protein: CSVLSAADGYTF. The DNA for the CDR3 is TGCAGCGTTCTCTCTGCTGCAGATGGCTACACCTTC. The J gene is TRBJ1-2, the V gene TRBV29-1; no definite D call. V was shortened by 5 bases and J by 6 bases, with 13 bases between the two germline ends. The CDR3 extends over 12 amino acids. The germline V gene encodes CDR1 SQVTM and CDR2 ANQGSEA.

The CDR3, as DNA: TGTGCCAGTAGTATACAGTACAATCAGCCCCAGCATTTT. This sequence encodes CASSIQYNQPQHF. V gene TRBV19 combines with J gene TRBJ1-5; D remains ambiguous. V shed 2 bases and J shed 3 bases, with 5 bases lying between them. The CDR3 covers 13 residues. The V gene's germline CDR1 is LNHDA and CDR2 SQIVND (reference sequence).

In its sample, this clone was seen once. This rearrangement joins TRBV25-1 to TRBJ2-7; TRBD2 matches 7 bases. V was clipped by 10 bases and J by 0 bases; unmatched bases: 9. Germline V lookup: CDR1 MGHDK, CDR2 SYGVNS. The CDR3 runs to 14 residues. The CDR3 loop is CATYTWGGSYEQYF. CDR3 DNA: TGTGCCACCTACACGTGGGGGGGCTCCTACGAGCAGTACTTC.

This chain uses TRBV9 with TRBJ2-1, with TRBD1 identical over 11 bases. The CDR3 has 18 amino acids. V was clipped by 0 bases and J by 7 bases; unmatched bases: 12. Germline CDR1 is SGDLS and CDR2 is YYNGEE. CDR3 nucleotides: TGTGCCAGCAGCGTAGGTGGAATACGGGACAGGGGGTGGAATGAGCAGTTCTTC. It encodes CASSVGGIRDRGWNEQFF.

The chain couples TRBV5-8 to TRBJ2-1, with D maybe TRBD2 (6 bases). CDR1 SGHTS and CDR2 YDEGEE come from the germline V gene. CDR3 length equals 13 residues. V dropped 3 bases and J dropped 6 bases, with 10 bases sitting between them. The CDR3 DNA follows: TGTGCCAGCAGCTCCCCGGGGGTCAATGAGCAGTTCTTC. It translates to CASSSPGVNEQFF.

The rearrangement joins TRBV7-2 to TRBJ2-3; the match to TRBD1 covers 7 bases. CDR1 is SGHTA, CDR2 FQGNSA, per germline. The CDR3 is made up of 14 amino acids. Trimming at V came to 3 bases and at J to 3 bases, leaving 3 bases not matched to a gene. This CDR3 reads CASSFGQVTDTQYF. The CDR3 DNA follows: TGTGCCAGCAGCTTTGGACAGGTAACAGATACGCAGTATTTT.

The chain carries TRBV7-2 and TRBJ1-2; D is uncertain. Trimming cost V 10 bases and J 5 bases, with 11 bases left between them. Per germline, CDR1 SGHTA and CDR2 FQGNSA. The CDR3 is 11 residues long. The CDR3 is CATSLLYGYTF. In nucleotides, the CDR3 is TGTGCCACCTCACTGTTGTATGGCTACACCTTC.

This chain connects TRBV2 to TRBJ2-7; a possible D gene is TRBD1 (5 bases). The CDR3 covers 16 residues. V was cut by 4 bases and J by 0 bases, with 16 bases left in between. CDR1 is SNHLY and CDR2 is FYNNEI in the germline V gene. CDR3 coding DNA: TGTGCCAGCAGTGGGCACAGGTTTCCTAGCTCCTACGAGCAGTACTTC. This translates into CASSGHRFPSSYEQYF.

The chain combines TRBV18 with TRBJ1-2; D perhaps matches TRBD1 (6 bases). There are 14 residues in the CDR3. Trimming removed 1 base at V and 10 bases at J, with 16 bases between. The germline V gene has CDR1 KGHSH and CDR2 LQKENI. The CDR3 DNA sequence: TGTGCCAGCTCACCACTTGCACAGGGTGAGGTCTACACCTTC. As protein: CASSPLAQGEVYTF.

The chain joins TRBV19 to TRBJ1-1; 7 bases agree with TRBD1. Trimming removed 2 bases from V and 0 bases from J; junction bases left unmatched: 9. The CDR3 loop spans 17 amino acids. Germline V lookup: CDR1 LNHDA, CDR2 SQIVND (reference sequence). CDR3 protein: CASSIPHRGLLNTEAFF. CDR3 nucleotides: TGTGCCAGTAGTATACCCCACAGGGGTCTGTTGAACACTGAAGCTTTCTTT.

The rearrangement links TRBV5-4 to TRBJ2-5, with TRBD2 identical over 8 bases. V was pared by 0 bases and J by 4 bases, with 14 bases of the junction left unmatched. Germline values: CDR1 SGHNT, CDR2 YYREEE (reference sequence). The CDR3 covers 18 residues. The DNA of the CDR3 is TGTGCCAGCAGCTTGGCCAGAAGGAGCGGGGGCGCGGGAGAGACCCAGTACTTC. It translates to CASSLARRSGGAGETQYF. The full variable domain, with the rest looked up from reference TRBV5-4 and TRBJ2-5, is ETGVTQSPTHLIKTRGQQVTLRCSSQSGHNTVSWYQQALGQGPQFIFQYYREEENGRGNFPPRFSGLQFPNYSSELNVNALELDDSALYLCASSLARRSGGAGETQYFGPGTRLLVL.

This clone was found a few times. The J gene is TRBJ1-5, the V gene TRBV28; maybe TRBD1 (5 bases). The germline gives CDR1 MDHEN, CDR2 SYDVKM. V dropped 5 bases and J dropped 6 bases, with 14 bases sitting between them. CDR3 size: 14 residues. The CDR3: CASSPLLGAQPQHF. DNA of the CDR3: TGTGCCAGCAGTCCTCTCCTTGGGGCTCAGCCCCAGCATTTT.

V gene TRBV24-1 combines with J gene TRBJ1-4; D is unclear. The CDR3 sequence is 13 residues long. Germline CDR1 reads KGHDR; CDR2 reads SFDVKD. V was cut by 10 bases and J by 8 bases, with 16 bases left in between. CDR3 coding DNA: TGTGCCACGAGGCCGTATTTCGGGGAAAAACTGTTTTTT. Protein product: CATRPYFGEKLFF.

The V call is TRBV6-5, the J call TRBJ2-5; 7 bases fit TRBD2. Germline V lookup: CDR1 MNHEY, CDR2 SVGAGI. V gave up 8 bases and J gave up 4 bases; unmatched junction bases: 10. The CDR3 consists of 14 residues. The DNA of the CDR3 is TGTGCCAGCGATGCCGGGACTAACATAGAGACCCAGTACTTC. This translates into CASDAGTNIETQYF.

The V gene is TRBV5-1, the J gene TRBJ1-1, with D perhaps matching TRBD1 (5 bases). The CDR3 is 14 amino acids. From germline, CDR1 is SGHRS and CDR2 YFSETQ. Trimming stripped 5 bases from V and 6 bases from J, with 17 bases between. CDR3 region: CASRTYGGSAEAFF. DNA for the CDR3: TGCGCCAGCAGGACCTACGGGGGAAGCGCTGAAGCTTTCTTT.